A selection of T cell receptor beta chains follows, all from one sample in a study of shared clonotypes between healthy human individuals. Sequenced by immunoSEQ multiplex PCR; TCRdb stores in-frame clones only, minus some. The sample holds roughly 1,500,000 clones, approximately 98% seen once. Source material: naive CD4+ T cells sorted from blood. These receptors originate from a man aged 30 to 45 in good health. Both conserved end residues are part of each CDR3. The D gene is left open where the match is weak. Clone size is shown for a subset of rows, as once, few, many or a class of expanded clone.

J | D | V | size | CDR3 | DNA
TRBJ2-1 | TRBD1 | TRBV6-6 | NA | CASSRPGQSNEQFF | TGTGCCAGCAGCCGACCGGGACAGAGCAATGAGCAGTTCTTC
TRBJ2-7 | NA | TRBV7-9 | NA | CASSPDSAGWQYF | TGTGCCAGCAGCCCCGACAGCGCCGGTTGGCAGTACTTC
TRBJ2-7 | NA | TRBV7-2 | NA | CASSRKPPGAVEQYF | TGTGCCAGCAGCCGCAAACCACCGGGGGCGGTCGAGCAGTACTTC
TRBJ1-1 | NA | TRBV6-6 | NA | CASLTEAAMNTEAFF | TGTGCCAGCCTGACGGAGGCGGCCATGAACACTGAAGCTTTCTTT
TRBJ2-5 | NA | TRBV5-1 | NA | CASSPKAGTGGETQYF | TGCGCCAGCAGCCCTAAGGCCGGGACGGGGGGCGAGACCCAGTACTTC
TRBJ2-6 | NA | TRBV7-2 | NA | CASGARVTSGANVLTF | TGTGCCAGCGGGGCGAGGGTGACCTCTGGGGCCAACGTCCTGACTTTC
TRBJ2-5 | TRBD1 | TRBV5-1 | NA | CASSLTPTGAQRETQYF | TGCGCCAGCAGCCTAACCCCGACAGGGGCCCAAAGGGAGACCCAGTACTTC
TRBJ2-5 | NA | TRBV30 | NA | CAWSLGAGSVETQYF | TGTGCCTGGAGTCTAGGCGCGGGATCTGTTGAGACCCAGTACTTC
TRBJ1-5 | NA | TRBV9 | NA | CASSVGPGAGNQPQHF | TGTGCCAGCAGCGTAGGCCCGGGGGCTGGGAATCAGCCCCAGCATTTT
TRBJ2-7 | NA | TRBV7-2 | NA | CASSFQGLTPYEQYF | TGTGCCAGCAGCTTTCAGGGACTGACCCCCTACGAGCAGTACTTC
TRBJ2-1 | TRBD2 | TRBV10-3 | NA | CAIGPGFKTSGSWGHEGYGGQFF | TGTGCCATCGGCCCCGGGTTCAAGACTAGCGGGAGTTGGGGGCATGAGGGATATGGTGGGCAGTTCTTC
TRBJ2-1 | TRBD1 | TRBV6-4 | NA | CASSAGTGYEQFF | TGTGCCAGCAGTGCCGGGACAGGGTATGAGCAGTTCTTC
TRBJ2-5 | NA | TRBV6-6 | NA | CASSLSETQYF | TGTGCCAGCAGCTTAAGCGAGACCCAGTACTTC
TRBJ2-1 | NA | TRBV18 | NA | CASSPPLANWPFF | TGTGCCAGCTCACCACCGCTAGCCAATTGGCCGTTCTTC
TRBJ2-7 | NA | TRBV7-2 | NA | CASSLYDEQYF | TGTGCCAGCAGCTTATATGACGAGCAGTACTTC
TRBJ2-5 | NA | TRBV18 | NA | CASSPGDIWGWETQYF | TGTGCCAGCTCACCGGGGGACATCTGGGGTTGGGAGACCCAGTACTTC
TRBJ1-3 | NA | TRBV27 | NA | CASSVTPYGGNTIYF | TGTGCCAGCAGTGTAACCCCCTACGGCGGAAACACCATATATTTT
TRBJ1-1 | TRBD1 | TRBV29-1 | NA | CSVEIGGGGTEAFF | TGCAGCGTTGAAATTGGAGGGGGCGGGACTGAAGCTTTCTTT
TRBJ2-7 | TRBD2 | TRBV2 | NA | CASRGTSGRGSYEQYF | TGTGCCAGCAGGGGGACTAGCGGGAGGGGATCCTACGAGCAGTACTTC
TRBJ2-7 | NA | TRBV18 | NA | CASSPSRVGAYEQYF | TGTGCCAGCTCACCATCGAGAGTAGGGGCCTACGAGCAGTACTTC
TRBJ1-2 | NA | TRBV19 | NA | CASSKGTPGTYGYTF | TGTGCCAGTAGTAAGGGGACACCCGGGACCTATGGCTACACCTTC
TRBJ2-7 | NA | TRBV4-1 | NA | CASSQDPDVRGRPNEQYF | TGCGCCAGCAGCCAAGATCCCGATGTTAGAGGGAGACCCAACGAGCAGTACTTC
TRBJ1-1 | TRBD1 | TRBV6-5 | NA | CASSYDRGFTEAFF | TGTGCCAGCAGTTATGACAGGGGATTCACTGAAGCTTTCTTT
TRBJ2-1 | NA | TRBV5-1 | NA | CASSSRDPARYNEQFF | TGCGCCAGCAGCTCACGCGATCCCGCGCGATACAATGAGCAGTTCTTC
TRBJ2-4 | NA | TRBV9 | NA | CASSARDGIAKNIQYF | TGTGCCAGCAGCGCTCGGGACGGAATAGCCAAAAACATTCAGTACTTC
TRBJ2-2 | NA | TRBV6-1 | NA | CASSMDGKGTGELFF | TGTGCCAGCAGTATGGACGGGAAAGGAACCGGGGAGCTGTTTTTT
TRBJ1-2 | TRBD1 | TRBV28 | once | CASREGQGADGYTF | TGTGCCAGCAGGGAGGGACAGGGGGCTGATGGCTACACCTTC
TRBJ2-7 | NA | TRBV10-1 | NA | CASSESGFREQYF | TGCGCCAGCAGTGAGTCAGGCTTTCGCGAGCAGTACTTC
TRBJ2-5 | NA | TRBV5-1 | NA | CASSSRGYETQYF | TGCGCCAGCAGCAGTCGGGGATATGAGACCCAGTACTTC
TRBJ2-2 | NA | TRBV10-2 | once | CASSARQRTGELFF | TGCGCCAGCAGTGCCAGACAGCGCACCGGGGAGCTGTTTTTT
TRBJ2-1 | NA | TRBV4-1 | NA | CASSQDQTHGAALSNEQFF | TGCGCCAGCAGCCAAGATCAGACACACGGAGCGGCCCTATCCAATGAGCAGTTCTTC
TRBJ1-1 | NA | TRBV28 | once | CASSLATLAAFF | TGTGCCAGCAGTTTAGCCACCCTGGCCGCTTTCTTT
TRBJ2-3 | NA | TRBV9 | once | CASSVGSFTDTQYF | TGTGCCAGCAGCGTAGGTAGTTTCACAGATACGCAGTATTTT
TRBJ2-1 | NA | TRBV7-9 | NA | CASRPSVGPFYNEQFF | TGTGCCAGCAGGCCGTCCGTCGGGCCCTTCTACAATGAGCAGTTCTTC
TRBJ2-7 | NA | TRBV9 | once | CASSPTAGSLGNSYEQYF | TGTGCCAGCAGCCCAACGGCCGGCAGTCTGGGGAACTCCTACGAGCAGTACTTC
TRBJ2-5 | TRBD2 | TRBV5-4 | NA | CASARGGVSLGETQYF | TGTGCCAGCGCCCGGGGGGGGGTCAGCTTGGGAGAGACCCAGTACTTC
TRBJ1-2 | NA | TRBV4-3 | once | CASSRGSTNYGYTF | TGCGCCAGCAGCCGGGGCTCGACTAACTATGGCTACACCTTC
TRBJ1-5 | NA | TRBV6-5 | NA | CASSFGLNQPQHF | TGTGCCAGCAGCTTCGGTTTGAATCAGCCCCAGCATTTT
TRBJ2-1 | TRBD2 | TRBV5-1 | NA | CATSPGRDEQFF | TGCGCCACTAGCCCGGGGAGGGATGAGCAGTTCTTC
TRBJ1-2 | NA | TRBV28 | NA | CASSLLRRVRDGYTF | TGTGCCAGCAGTTTACTCCGGAGGGTGCGCGATGGCTACACCTTC
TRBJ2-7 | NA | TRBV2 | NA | CASSPPGTYEQYF | TGTGCCAGCAGCCCCCCAGGGACCTACGAGCAGTACTTC
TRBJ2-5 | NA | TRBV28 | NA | CASSLIGPQYF | TGTGCCAGCAGTTTAATAGGGCCCCAGTACTTC
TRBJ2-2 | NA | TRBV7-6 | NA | CASSWTGTPNTGELFF | TGTGCCAGCAGCTGGACCGGGACTCCTAACACCGGGGAGCTGTTTTTT